The 29 T cell receptor beta chains below were found in one sample sequenced in a study of identical twins. TCRdb independently ran MiXCR on the 5' RACE reads; one entry per CDR3 protein. The sample carries 350,000 or so distinct CDR3 sequences, roughly 9% recorded once. The sample was naive T cells sorted from blood. All receptors derive from a woman in her fifties or sixties in good health.

There are a few counts of this clonotype. The chain links TRBV13 to TRBJ1-4, with unresolved D. The V gene's germline CDR1 is PRHDT and CDR2 FYEKMQ (reference sequence). V was clipped by 3 bases and J by 5 bases, with 7 bases between them. This CDR3 comprises 13 residues. The CDR3 region is CASSFTGNEKLFF. DNA of the CDR3: TGTGCCAGCAGCTTCACGGGAAATGAAAAACTGTTTTTT.

This clonotype has ten or more counts. CDR3 sequence: CASSGGLAEPNQETQYF. DNA for the CDR3: TGTGCCAGCAGTGGGGGACTAGCGGAACCTAACCAAGAGACCCAGTACTTC. This chain joins TRBV6-6 and TRBJ2-5; 11 bases agree with TRBD2. Germline loops: CDR1 MNHNY, CDR2 SVGAGI (reference sequence). Germline trimming cut 5 bases from V and 0 bases from J; bases unmatched to any gene: 8. The CDR3 has 17 amino acids.

This clonotype was picked up many times. The chain links TRBV3-1 to TRBJ2-3; maybe TRBD2 (6 bases). The V gene lost 4 bases and the J gene lost 1 base, with 9 bases spanning the gap. The CDR3 covers 14 residues. CDR1 and CDR2 from the germline V gene are LGHDT and YNNKEL (reference sequence). This CDR3 reads CASSPEGGTDTQYF. In DNA, the CDR3 is TGTGCCAGCAGCCCGGAGGGCGGCACAGATACGCAGTATTTT.

This clonotype has a handful of counts. The chain links TRBV6-2 or TRBV6-3 to TRBJ1-5; D is possibly TRBD1 (5 bases). Between the trimmed V and J ends, which lost 2 bases and 2 bases, there was a span of 13 bases. Germline-derived CDR1 and CDR2 are MNHEY and SVGEGT. The CDR3 runs 16 residues. The CDR3 sequence: CASSYRPGGGNQPQHF. The CDR3 DNA sequence: TGTGCCAGCAGTTACCGTCCTGGGGGGGGCAATCAGCCCCAGCATTTT.

At least ten counts were recorded for this clonotype. V and J are TRBV12-3 or TRBV12-4 and TRBJ1-6; D gene unclear. The CDR3 loop spans 11 amino acids. Trimming cost V 5 bases and J 13 bases, with 9 bases left between them. The CDR3 protein is CASSQHGPLHF. The CDR3, as DNA: TGTGCCAGCAGTCAACACGGGCCCCTCCACTTT.

A few counts support this clonotype. V and J are TRBV24-1 and TRBJ2-6; the D is unclear. From germline, CDR1 is KGHDR and CDR2 SFDVKD. The CDR3 sequence is 16 residues long. The V end lost 1 base, the J end lost 0 bases, and 6 bases lay between the germline ends. CDR3 in DNA: TGTGCCACCAGTGATTTAGGCGGCTCTGGGGCCAACGTCCTGACTTTC. As protein: CATSDLGGSGANVLTF.

In this sample, this clonotype turned up a few times. The rearrangement joins TRBV7-9 to TRBJ2-2; D gene ambiguous. Trimming removed 5 bases at V and 6 bases at J, with 13 bases between. The CDR3 is 14 amino acids. CDR1 SEHNR and CDR2 FQNEAQ come from the germline V gene (reference sequence). This chain's CDR3 is CASSPTWVAGELFF. DNA for the CDR3: TGTGCCAGCAGCCCTACGTGGGTGGCCGGGGAGCTGTTTTTT.

This chain uses TRBV5-1 with TRBJ2-2; D not certain. V lost 0 bases, J lost 6 bases, and 12 bases lay in between. The CDR3 totals 15 residues. CDR1 is SGHRS and CDR2 is YFSETQ in the germline V gene. The CDR3 sequence is CASSLEPVIPGELFF. The DNA for the CDR3 is TGCGCCAGCAGCTTGGAACCCGTTATCCCCGGGGAGCTGTTTTTT.

Here the CDR3 DNA reads TGTGCCAGCACCCCGGGATCGAGCACTGAAGCTTTCTTT. Protein product: CASTPGSSTEAFF. The chain has TRBV2 and TRBJ1-1, with unresolved D. Trimming cost V 7 bases and J 4 bases, with 13 bases left between them. CDR1 is SNHLY and CDR2 is FYNNEI in the germline V gene. The CDR3 has 13 residues.

V is TRBV6-5 and J is TRBJ2-7, with D maybe TRBD1 (5 bases). V was clipped by 6 bases and J by 4 bases, with 10 bases between them. CDR1 and CDR2 from the germline V gene are MNHEY and SVGAGI. The CDR3 has 12 residues. In DNA form, the CDR3 reads TGTGCCAGCAGGGTTCAGGGTTACGAGCAGTACTTC. Translated, it gives CASRVQGYEQYF.

J is TRBJ2-7 and V is TRBV5-5, with 8 bases lining up with TRBD1. The length of the CDR3 is 13 residues. After removal of 3 bases from V and 5 bases from J, the junction contained 4 bases not matched to a gene. CDR1 and CDR2 (germline): SGHKS, YYEKEE (reference sequence). The CDR3 nucleotides read TGTGCCAGCAGCTCCTACAGGGGGAACGAGCAGTACGTC. It translates to CASSSYRGNEQYV.

This clonotype was counted between two and nine times. This rearrangement joins TRBV20-1 to TRBJ2-4; a possible D gene is TRBD1 (6 bases). The CDR3 totals 12 residues. Germline-derived CDR1 and CDR2 are DFQATT and SNEGSKA (reference sequence). V dropped 7 bases and J dropped 6 bases, with 13 bases sitting between them. CDR3 nucleotides: TGCAGTGGACAAGGACAGAGAAACATTCAGTACTTC. This translates into CSGQGQRNIQYF.

This chain connects TRBV25-1 to TRBJ1-5, with a tentative D call TRBD1 (5 bases). The germline gives CDR1 MGHDK, CDR2 SYGVNS. The CDR3 spans 16 residues. Trimming left V 1 base short and J 4 bases short, with 14 bases between. CDR3 in DNA: TGTGCCAGCAGTGAATGCGGCGCAGGGTTAAATCAGCCCCAGCATTTT. Translation: CASSECGAGLNQPQHF.

The chain joins TRBV24-1 to TRBJ2-3; 7 bases match TRBD2. This CDR3 has 17 residues. Germline loops: CDR1 KGHDR, CDR2 SFDVKD. V shed 4 bases, J shed 3 bases, and the junction held 12 bases outside the gene matches. DNA for the CDR3: TGTGCCACCAGTGACCCTCCCTCTAGCGGAGGTACAGATACGCAGTATTTT. Its translation: CATSDPPSSGGTDTQYF.

This clonotype showed up just a few times. The chain couples TRBV10-2 to TRBJ2-5; D unresolved. This CDR3 comprises 14 residues. The germline gives CDR1 WSHSY, CDR2 SAAADI. Deletions cut 0 bases from V and 2 bases from J, with 7 bases between. The chain's CDR3 is CASSESVGQETQYF. The CDR3 nucleotides are TGCGCCAGCAGTGAGTCGGTTGGGCAAGAGACCCAGTACTTC.

This clonotype was picked up a small number of times. The gene calls are TRBV7-9 and TRBJ1-1; no clear D gene. V was pared by 1 base and J by 10 bases, with 7 bases between. Germline assignment: CDR1 SEHNR and CDR2 FQNEAQ (reference sequence). The length of the CDR3 is 11 residues. CDR3 bases: TGTGCCAGCAGCTTAGATGGCGGAGCTTTCTTT. It is translated as CASSLDGGAFF.

This clonotype came up many times. The chain couples TRBV20-1 to TRBJ2-1; 7 bases match TRBD2. This CDR3 comprises 15 residues. Germline V gene data show CDR1 as DFQATT and CDR2 as SNEGSKA (reference sequence). V lost 3 bases and J lost 4; bases outside the gene matches: 9. CDR3 bases: TGCAGTGCTAGGCCCTTAGCGGGTAATTACAATGAGCAGTTCTTC. Translating gives CSARPLAGNYNEQFF.

A few counts support this clonotype. The chain links TRBV19 to TRBJ1-2; D not certain. Germline lookup yields CDR1 LNHDA and CDR2 SQIVND (reference sequence). This CDR3 comprises 11 residues. V lost 11 bases, J lost 7 bases, and 14 bases lay in between. DNA of the CDR3: TGTGCCGGAAGCGATCGGGGTGGCTACACCTTC. Translating gives CAGSDRGGYTF.

This clonotype has just a few counts. The rearrangement joins TRBV4-1 to TRBJ2-5; TRBD2 aligns across 8 bases. Germline CDR1 MGHRA, CDR2 YSYEKL. J lost 6 bases, V lost 3 bases, and 6 bases had no gene match. The CDR3 covers 14 residues. Here the CDR3 DNA reads TGCGCCAGCAGCCAGCCCGGGAGGGGGAAGACCCAGTACTTC. It encodes CASSQPGRGKTQYF.

The chain links TRBV5-1 to TRBJ2-5; 9 nucleotides align to TRBD1. V gave up 6 bases and J gave up 1 base; unmatched junction bases: 10. Looked up from germline, CDR1 is SGHRS and CDR2 is YFSETQ. This CDR3 has 16 amino acids. The CDR3 region has the DNA TGCGCCAGCAACGAGTTGCGGGGACAGGGCCAAGAGACCCAGTACTTC. Its protein product is CASNELRGQGQETQYF.

This chain connects TRBV14 to TRBJ2-2; no clear D. The V end lost 1 base, the J end lost 7 bases, and 4 bases lay between the germline ends. CDR1 and CDR2 (germline): SGHDN, FVKESK. The CDR3 spans 12 residues. This CDR3 reads CASSQGVGELFF. The CDR3 DNA is TGTGCCAGCAGCCAAGGTGTCGGGGAGCTGTTTTTT.

This clonotype was recorded a few times. This chain uses TRBV5-1 with TRBJ2-7; the D gene could be TRBD1 or TRBD2 (5 bases each). Trimming took off 4 bases at V and 1 base at J, with 15 bases between the two ends. Germline V gene lookup returns CDR1 SGHRS and CDR2 YFSETQ. The CDR3 spans 15 residues. The CDR3 DNA reads as TGCGCCAGCAGCGGGGACCCCAGCCCATCCTACGAGCAGTACGTC. It specifies CASSGDPSPSYEQYV.

On this clonotype: This CDR3 fails to terminate in the conserved phenylalanine or tryptophan, so it likely reflects a read error. This chain uses TRBV29-1 with TRBJ2-2; 8 bases are shared with TRBD2. The germline CDR1 and CDR2 sequences are SQVTM and ANQGSEA. The CDR3 contains 15 residues. Trimming cost V 5 bases and J 4 bases; bases outside gene matches: 9. CDR3 sequence: CSVREGVTVTGELFC. In nucleotides, the CDR3 is TGCAGCGTTCGGGAGGGGGTAACAGTCACCGGGGAGCTGTTTTGT.

The genes are TRBV5-5 and TRBJ2-4; TRBD1 aligns across 7 bases. V lost 4 bases and J lost 12; bases outside the gene matches: 13. Germline-derived CDR1 and CDR2 are SGHKS and YYEKEE (reference sequence). CDR3 length: 14 residues. The CDR3 coding sequence is TGTGCCAGCAGCCTACAACCGGACAGGTCCTATCAGTACTTC. Translated: CASSLQPDRSYQYF. The full variable domain, completed using reference TRBV5-5 and TRBJ2-4, is DAGVTQSPTHLIKTRGQQVTLRCSPISGHKSVSWYQQVLGQGPQFIFQYYEKEERGRGNFPDRFSARQFPNYSSELNVNALLLGDSALYLCASSLQPDRSYQYFGAGTRLSVL.

This clonotype was observed many times. V gene TRBV11-2 combines with J gene TRBJ1-1; D may be TRBD1 (6 bases). Germline V lookup: CDR1 SGHAT, CDR2 FQNNGV. V was cut by 5 bases and J by 5 bases, with 18 bases left in between. The CDR3 contains 15 residues. CDR3 protein: CASSPSEGVETEAFF. The CDR3 nucleotides read TGTGCCAGCAGCCCTAGTGAGGGGGTTGAGACTGAAGCTTTCTTT.

The rearrangement links TRBV7-8 to TRBJ2-7; possibly TRBD1 for D (6 bases). The CDR3 loop spans 15 amino acids. CDR1 is SGHVS, CDR2 FQNEAQ, per germline. Trimming left V 1 base short and J 0 bases short, with 10 bases between. Here the CDR3 DNA reads TGTGCCAGCAGCTTAGGGCCAGGGGACTCCTACGAGCAGTACGTC. Its protein product is CASSLGPGDSYEQYV.

This clonotype has a handful of counts. This chain links TRBV27 with TRBJ2-7, with 12 nucleotides matching TRBD1. The V gene end was trimmed by 4 bases and the J gene end by 11 bases; junction bases not matched to a gene: 12. CDR1 is MNHEY and CDR2 is SMNVEV in the germline V gene (reference sequence). The CDR3 runs 15 residues. The CDR3 bases are TGTGCCAGCAGTTCGGTTGCCGGGACAGGGGGCGCAGAGTACTTC. It codes for CASSSVAGTGGAEYF.

This clonotype was found a few times. V and J are TRBV27 and TRBJ2-7; the D gene is possibly TRBD1 (6 bases). Trimming cost V 0 bases and J 6 bases, with 12 bases left between them. Germline loops: CDR1 MNHEY, CDR2 SMNVEV (reference sequence). This CDR3 is 14 amino acids long. CDR3 sequence: CASSLSGHLFEQYF. The CDR3 DNA sequence: TGTGCCAGCAGTTTATCGGGACACCTTTTCGAGCAGTACTTC.

Ten or more counts support this clonotype. The J gene is TRBJ2-1, the V gene TRBV27; no clear D gene. V lost 3 bases, J lost 2 bases, and 8 bases lay in between. Germline V gene data show CDR1 as MNHEY and CDR2 as SMNVEV (reference sequence). This CDR3 contains 14 residues. CDR3: CASSLSGTYNEQFF. DNA for the CDR3: TGTGCCAGCAGTTTGAGTGGGACCTACAATGAGCAGTTCTTC.